This TCR beta chain was documented in a study of OX40 agonist ivuxolimab in advanced cancers. Overall study context: Participants could have had prior anti-PD-1, anti-PD-L1 or anti-CTLA-4 therapy, and roughly 40% had some.

Study results and limitations: With doses of 0.1 to 3.0 mg/kg, CD4+ and CD8+ blood T cells had undergone clonal expansion by week 6. The study found that CD8+ T cells averaged more expanded clones than CD4+. Also showing low normalized T-cell clonal expansion were some of the nonresponders.

Measured with immunoSEQ multiplex PCR; TCRdb has only the in-frame clones, and not every one. This table holds fewer than 70,000 clones, 89% found once. As for this clone: Antigen unknown.

CDR3 length: 13 amino acids. Trimming pared 4 bases from V and 4 bases from J, leaving 7 bases between. Germline V gene sequence: CDR1 LNHDA, CDR2 SQIVND (reference sequence). Specimen: CD4+ or CD8+ T cells sorted from blood, collected in a trial of the OX40 agonist ivuxolimab. This TCR was sampled from an adult with an advanced solid tumor such as melanoma, head and neck, liver or kidney cancer. This chain links TRBV19 with TRBJ2-2; D remains ambiguous. The CDR3 coding sequence is TGTGCCAGTAGTAGTCTCGGCACCGGGGAGCTGTTTTTT. Translated, it gives CASSSLGTGELFF. Variable domain in full (rest from reference TRBV19 and TRBJ2-2): DGGITQSPKYLFRKEGQNVTLSCEQNLNHDAMYWYRQDPGQGLRLIYYSQIVNDFQKGDIAEGYSVSREKKESFPLTVTSAQKNPTAFYLCASSSLGTGELFFGEGSRLTVL.